Included here is one TCR beta chain sequence, with context. The antigen is unknown. Clones were sequenced by immunoSEQ multiplex PCR, and TCRdb holds only the in-frame ones, with some missing. Found here are around 100,000 clones, 91% of them singletons; the top ten hold 45% to 50%. The sample belongs to a study of T cell responses to AZD1222 COVID-19 vaccine. Study results and caveats: Spike-specific TCRs gained breadth and depth after people received two AZD1222 doses. Just a handful of AZD1222 recipients were seropositive at baseline.

V gave up 6 bases and J gave up 2 bases, with 14 bases separating them. CDR1 KGHSH and CDR2 LQKENI come from the germline V gene. This CDR3 contains 14 residues. Sequencing was performed on peripheral blood, taken on day 0 of AZD1222 vaccination. The rearrangement uses TRBV18 and TRBJ2-7, with a weak D call TRBD1 (5 bases). The sequence derives from an adult in good health. The CDR3, as DNA: TGTGCCAGCTCGAAGCAAGGACAAGCCTACGAGCAGTACTTC. It specifies CASSKQGQAYEQYF.